The T cell receptor (beta chain) described here comes from a study of T cell repertoires in cytomegalovirus infection. V lost 0 bases to trimming and J lost 3 bases, with 12 bases between them. The CDR3 is 16 amino acids. Per the germline V gene, CDR1 is SGHDN and CDR2 is FVKESK. This clonotype has at least ten counts. TCRdb called the reads again in MiXCR, with one record for every CDR3 protein. The repertoire holds hundreds of thousands of distinct CDR3 sequences, with about 11% as singletons. Sequencing was performed on PBMCs. The chain employs TRBV14 and TRBJ2-1; D may match TRBD1 or TRBD2 (6 bases each). This TCR derives from a human donor in good health (CMV status not recorded). Some clones in this sample may be carry-over from other donors' samples. CDR3 DNA sequence: TGTGCCAGCAGCCAAGATGAAGGGGGGTACTACAATGAGCAGTTCTTC. Its translation is CASSQDEGGYYNEQFF.